This T cell receptor beta chain emerged from a study of radiotherapy plus CTLA-4 blockade in lung cancer. Findings and limits, study-wide: Blood saw expansion of tumor-derived TCR clones after radiotherapy plus ipilimumab.

The CDR3 has 17 residues. Per germline, CDR1 LNHDA and CDR2 SQIVND (reference sequence). Losses at the gene ends were 6 bases for V and 1 base for J; bases not matched to a gene: 5. Chemo-refractory metastatic non-small-cell lung cancer patients were treated with focal radiation plus CTLA-4 blockade with ipilimumab. For this clone: The antigen is not known.

Clones were read by immunoSEQ multiplex PCR, and TCRdb kept only the in-frame ones, dropping some. The sample comprises fewer than 95,000 clones, roughly four fifths of which are singletons, and over 0.75% rests with the top ten. The receptor's source is a human donor with non-small cell lung cancer who had stable disease on radiotherapy plus ipilimumab. The chain links TRBV19 to TRBJ2-2, with 13 bases identical to TRBD2. The starting material was peripheral blood, obtained from a patient treated with radiotherapy plus ipilimumab. CDR3 amino acids: CASRHGTSGVNTGELFF. In DNA form, the CDR3 reads TGTGCCAGTAGACACGGGACTAGCGGGGTGAACACCGGGGAGCTGTTTTTT.